This entry concerns a single T cell receptor beta chain. Its specificity is unknown. Data came from immunoSEQ multiplex PCR; TCRdb stores just in-frame clones and leaves some out. The table shows 35,000 or so clones, with approximately 86% occurring only once. The data belong to a study of OX40 agonist ivuxolimab in advanced cancers. This CDR3 is 17 amino acids long. Germline V gene sequence: CDR1 WNHNN, CDR2 SYGVQD (reference sequence). Losses at the gene ends were 2 bases for V and 3 bases for J; bases not matched to a gene: 12. Systemic immunosuppression or autoimmune disease history was grounds to exclude patients. Points from the study as a whole: At 0.1 to 3.0 mg/kg, clonal expansion of CD4+ and CD8+ blood T cells had occurred by week 6.

The sequences come from CD4+ or CD8+ T cells sorted from blood, collected in a trial of the OX40 agonist ivuxolimab. The chain couples TRBV10-1 to TRBJ2-5, with TRBD1 matching over 7 bases. The sequence was collected from an adult with an advanced solid tumor such as melanoma, head and neck, liver or kidney cancer. CDR3: CASSELQGFGREETQYF. CDR3 bases: TGCGCCAGCAGTGAGCTACAGGGGTTCGGAAGGGAAGAGACCCAGTACTTC.